These T cell receptor beta chains were read from a single sample in a study of control samples from healthy donors and cancer patients. TCRdb's table, derived via immunoSEQ multiplex PCR, lists solely in-frame clones and lacks some. The repertoire has about 100,000 clones, over 75% of them found once; the top ten carry about a sixth. What was sequenced was blood. The receptors originated from a woman between 50 and 59 years old in good health. Each CDR3 is given with its conserved first and last residue. D genes are given only for firm matches. Clone size, where shown, is once, few, many, or a class for clones that have expanded.

d_call cdr3_length clone_size j_call v_call cdr3_aa cdr3_nt
NA 15 NA TRBJ2-7 TRBV6-5 CASPGLLGSSYEQYF TGTGCCAGCCCGGGGCTCTTAGGGAGCTCCTACGAGCAGTACTTC
NA 15 NA TRBJ2-7 TRBV6-1 CASSELALSSYEQYF TGTGCCAGCAGTGAATTGGCGCTTAGCTCCTACGAGCAGTACTTC
TRBD2 13 NA TRBJ2-5 TRBV2 CASSRGGQETQYF TGTGCCAGTTCGCGGGGGGGGCAAGAGACCCAGTACTTC
TRBD1 16 NA TRBJ2-3 TRBV24-1 CATSDSTGVISDTQYF TGTGCCACCAGTGATTCCACAGGGGTAATATCAGATACGCAGTATTTT
NA 14 NA TRBJ2-7 TRBV5-6 CASSPSLRGREQYF TGTGCCAGCAGCCCGTCGCTACGGGGGAGAGAGCAGTACTTC
NA 15 once TRBJ1-3 TRBV6-5 CASSYTTGNGNTIYF TGTGCCAGCAGTTACACAACAGGGAATGGAAACACCATATATTTT
NA 15 NA TRBJ2-1 TRBV14 CASSQELGANNEQFF TGTGCCAGCAGCCAAGAGCTAGGGGCAAACAATGAGCAGTTCTTC
TRBD2 12 NA TRBJ2-1 TRBV6-5 CASRPLAGGQFF TGTGCCAGCAGGCCCCTAGCGGGGGGGCAGTTCTTC
NA 16 NA TRBJ2-1 TRBV11-2 CASSPPGLQKVDEQFF TGTGCCAGCAGCCCCCCGGGCCTCCAAAAGGTAGATGAGCAGTTCTTC
TRBD1 12 NA TRBJ2-1 TRBV10-3 CATEQGENEQFF TGTGCCACGGAACAGGGGGAGAATGAGCAGTTCTTC
TRBD1 20 NA TRBJ1-6 TRBV28 CASSPLYDVWRQGANSPLHF TGTGCCAGCAGTCCCCTATACGACGTGTGGAGACAGGGGGCCAATTCACCCCTCCACTTT
TRBD1 12 NA TRBJ2-7 TRBV7-8 CASGQELYEQYF TGTGCCAGCGGACAGGAGTTATACGAGCAGTACTTC
TRBD1 15 NA TRBJ2-2 TRBV3-1/TRBV3-2 CASSRNDRGTGELFF TGTGCCAGCAGTCGAAATGACAGGGGAACCGGGGAGCTGTTTTTT
NA 11 NA TRBJ2-3 TRBV29-1 CSVYLADTQYF TGCAGCGTGTATCTTGCAGATACGCAGTATTTT
NA 18 NA TRBJ1-4 TRBV7-3 CASSLLGVAGAGREKLFF TGTGCCAGCAGCTTACTTGGCGTTGCCGGGGCAGGGAGGGAAAAACTGTTTTTT
NA 14 NA TRBJ1-4 TRBV14 CASSQARGQEKLFF TGTGCCAGCAGCCAAGCCAGGGGTCAAGAAAAACTGTTTTTT
NA 13 once TRBJ2-4 TRBV5-1 CASSTDSQGIQYF TGCGCCAGCAGTACGGACTCACAGGGCATTCAGTACTTC
NA 14 once TRBJ1-2 TRBV5-1 CASSLVPGNYGYTF TGCGCCAGCAGCTTGGTCCCAGGGAACTATGGCTACACCTTC